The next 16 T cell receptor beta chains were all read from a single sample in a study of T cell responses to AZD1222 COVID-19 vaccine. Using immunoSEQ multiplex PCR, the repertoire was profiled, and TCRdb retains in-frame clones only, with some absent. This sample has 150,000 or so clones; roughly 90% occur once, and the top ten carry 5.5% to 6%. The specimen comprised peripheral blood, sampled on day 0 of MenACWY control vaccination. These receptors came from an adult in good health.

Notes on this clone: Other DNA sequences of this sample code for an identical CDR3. In DNA, the CDR3 is TGTGCCACCAGCAGAGATCGGGGGGAACATCAGCCCCAGCATTTT. As protein: CATSRDRGEHQPQHF. V and J are TRBV15 and TRBJ1-5; TRBD1 might be the D (5 bases). The V gene lost 0 bases and the J gene lost 5 bases, with 11 bases spanning the gap. The CDR3 runs to 15 residues. Germline V gives CDR1 LNHNV, CDR2 YYDKDF (reference sequence).

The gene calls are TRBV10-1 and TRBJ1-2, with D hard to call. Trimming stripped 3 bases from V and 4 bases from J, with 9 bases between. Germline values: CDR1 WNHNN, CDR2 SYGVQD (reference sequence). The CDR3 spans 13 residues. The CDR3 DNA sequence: TGCGCCAGCAGTGAAGTGCCCGGCTATGGCTACACCTTC. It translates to CASSEVPGYGYTF.

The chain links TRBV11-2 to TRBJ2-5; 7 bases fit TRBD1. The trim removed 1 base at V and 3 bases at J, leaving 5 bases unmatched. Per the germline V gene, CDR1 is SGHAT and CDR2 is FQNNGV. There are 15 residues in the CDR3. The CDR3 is CASSLGPTGEETQYF. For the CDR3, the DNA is TGTGCCAGCAGCTTAGGACCTACAGGGGAAGAGACCCAGTACTTC.

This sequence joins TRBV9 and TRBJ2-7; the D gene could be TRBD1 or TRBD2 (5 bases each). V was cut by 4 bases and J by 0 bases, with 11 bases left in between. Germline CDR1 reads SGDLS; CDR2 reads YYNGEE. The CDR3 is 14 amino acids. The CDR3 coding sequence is TGTGCCAGCAGCCGGGACCAGAGCTCCTACGAGCAGTACTTC. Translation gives CASSRDQSSYEQYF.

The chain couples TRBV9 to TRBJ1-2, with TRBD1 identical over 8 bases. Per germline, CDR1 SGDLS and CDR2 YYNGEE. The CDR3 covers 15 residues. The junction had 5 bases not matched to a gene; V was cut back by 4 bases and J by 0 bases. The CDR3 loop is CASSPGQGANYGYTF. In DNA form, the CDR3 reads TGTGCCAGCAGCCCCGGACAGGGCGCTAACTATGGCTACACCTTC. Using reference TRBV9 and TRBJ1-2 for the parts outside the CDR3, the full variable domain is DSGVTQTPKHLITATGQRVTLRCSPRSGDLSVYWYQQSLDQGLQFLIQYYNGEERAKGNILERFSAQQFPDLHSELNLSSLELGDSALYFCASSPGQGANYGYTFGSGTRLTVV.

CDR3 in amino acids: CASSLAGRQPQHF. The DNA of the CDR3 is TGTGCCAGCAGCTTAGCGGGTAGGCAGCCCCAGCATTTT. The J gene is TRBJ1-5, the V gene TRBV7-8; D gene uncertain. The CDR3 contains 13 residues. Per germline, CDR1 SGHVS and CDR2 FQNEAQ. Trimming left V 0 bases short and J 7 bases short, with 7 bases between.

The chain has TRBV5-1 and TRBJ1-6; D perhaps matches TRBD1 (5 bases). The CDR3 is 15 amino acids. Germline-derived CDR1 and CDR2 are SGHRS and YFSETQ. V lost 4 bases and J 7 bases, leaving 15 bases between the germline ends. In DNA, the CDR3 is TGCGCCAGCAGCCCCTCCCGGGGGGGGAATTCACCCCTCCACTTT. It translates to CASSPSRGGNSPLHF.

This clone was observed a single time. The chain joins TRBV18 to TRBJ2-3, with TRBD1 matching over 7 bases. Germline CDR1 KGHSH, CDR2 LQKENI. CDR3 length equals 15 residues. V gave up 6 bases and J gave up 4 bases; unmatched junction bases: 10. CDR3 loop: CASSPRTGGPDTQYF. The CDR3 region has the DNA TGTGCCAGCTCGCCCAGGACAGGTGGGCCAGATACGCAGTATTTT.

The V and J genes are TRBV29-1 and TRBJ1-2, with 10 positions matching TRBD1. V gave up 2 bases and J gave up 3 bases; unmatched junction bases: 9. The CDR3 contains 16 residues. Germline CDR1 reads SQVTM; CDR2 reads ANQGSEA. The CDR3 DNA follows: TGCAGCGTTGAAATTCGAGGACAGGGGGGGGACTATGGCTACACCTTC. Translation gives CSVEIRGQGGDYGYTF.

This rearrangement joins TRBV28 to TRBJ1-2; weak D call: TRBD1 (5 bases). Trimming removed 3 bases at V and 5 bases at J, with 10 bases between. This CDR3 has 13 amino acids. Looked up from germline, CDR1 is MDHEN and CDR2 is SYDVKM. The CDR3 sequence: CASSLGRTYGYTF. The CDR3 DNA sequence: TGTGCCAGCAGTTTGGGACGGACTTATGGCTACACCTTC.

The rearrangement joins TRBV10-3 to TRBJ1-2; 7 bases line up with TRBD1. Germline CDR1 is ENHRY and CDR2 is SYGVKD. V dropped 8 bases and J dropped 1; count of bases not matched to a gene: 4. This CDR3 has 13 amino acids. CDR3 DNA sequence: TGTGCCATCGGAGGGGACAGTAACTATGGCTACACCTTC. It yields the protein CAIGGDSNYGYTF.

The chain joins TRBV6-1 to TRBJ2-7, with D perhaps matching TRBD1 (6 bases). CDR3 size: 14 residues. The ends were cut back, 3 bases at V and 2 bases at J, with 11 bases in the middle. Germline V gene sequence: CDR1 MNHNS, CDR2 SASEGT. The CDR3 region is CASSDGQGPYEQYV. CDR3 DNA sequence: TGTGCCAGCAGTGACGGCCAGGGGCCCTACGAGCAGTACGTC.

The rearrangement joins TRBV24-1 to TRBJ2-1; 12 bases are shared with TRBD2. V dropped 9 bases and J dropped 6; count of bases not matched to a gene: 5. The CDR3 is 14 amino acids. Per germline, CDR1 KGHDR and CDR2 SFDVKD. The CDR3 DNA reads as TGTGCCACCCAGGCGACTAGCGGGGGCAATGAGCAGTTCTTC. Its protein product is CATQATSGGNEQFF.

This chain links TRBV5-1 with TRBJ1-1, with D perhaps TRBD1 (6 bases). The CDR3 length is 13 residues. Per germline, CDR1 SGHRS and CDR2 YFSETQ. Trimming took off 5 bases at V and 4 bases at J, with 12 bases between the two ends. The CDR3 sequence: CASSLQGPTEAFF. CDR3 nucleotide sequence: TGCGCCAGCAGTTTACAGGGACCCACTGAAGCTTTCTTT.

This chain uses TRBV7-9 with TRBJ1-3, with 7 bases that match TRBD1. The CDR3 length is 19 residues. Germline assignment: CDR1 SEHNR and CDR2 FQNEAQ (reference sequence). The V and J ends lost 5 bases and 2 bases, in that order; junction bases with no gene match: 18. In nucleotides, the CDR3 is TGTGCCAGCAGCATAACCCTGACAGGGATCTTTAAAGCTGGAAACACCATATATTTT. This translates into CASSITLTGIFKAGNTIYF. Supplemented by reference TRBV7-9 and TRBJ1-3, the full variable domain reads DTGVSQNPRHKITKRGQNVTFRCDPISEHNRLYWYRQTLGQGPEFLTYFQNEAQLEKSRLLSDRFSAERPKGSFSTLEIQRTEQGDSAMYLCASSITLTGIFKAGNTIYFGEGSWLTVV.

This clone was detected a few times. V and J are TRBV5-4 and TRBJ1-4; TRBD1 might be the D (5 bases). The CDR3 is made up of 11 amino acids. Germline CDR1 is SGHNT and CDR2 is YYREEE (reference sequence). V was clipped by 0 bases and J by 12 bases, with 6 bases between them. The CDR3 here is CASSLEGQLFF. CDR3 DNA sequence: TGTGCCAGCAGCTTGGAGGGACAACTGTTTTTT.